The rows below give T cell receptor beta chains drawn from one sample of a study of blood T cells in healthy people across ages. In TCRdb, the 5' RACE reads were re-called with MiXCR into one record per CDR3 protein. This sample has 1.5 million to 2 million distinct CDR3 sequences; 39% occur once, and the top ten carry more than 20%. Sequences were obtained from blood. All receptors derive from a human donor in good health. CDR3s include the opening cysteine and the closing phenylalanine or tryptophan. Fields, in order: D gene, V gene, J gene, clone size, CDR3 DNA, CDR3 protein. A D gene is named only where the DNA matches it firmly. The size entry is marked missing in some rows and otherwise reads once, few, many or a size class.

>TRBD2|TRBV6-5|TRBJ2-1|once
TGTGCCAGCAGTTACGGGGGGGTTAGGTCCTACAATGAGCAGTTCTTC
CASSYGGVRSYNEQFF
>.|TRBV7-2|TRBJ2-1|few
TGTGCCAGCAGCTATTCGGGGGAGACCCAGTTCTTC
CASSYSGETQFF
>.|TRBV12-3/TRBV12-4|TRBJ1-2|.
TGTGCCAGCAGTTCCGGACACTCCTATGGCTACACCTTC
CASSSGHSYGYTF
>.|TRBV4-2|TRBJ2-5|.
TGTGCCAGCAGCCAGGCATCCTCACTTGGGGCAGGAGAGACCCAGTACTTC
CASSQASSLGAGETQYF
>.|TRBV28|TRBJ1-1|.
TGTGCCAGCAGCTCGATTAGGAGAAACACTGAAGCTTTCTTT
CASSSIRRNTEAFF
>TRBD1|TRBV13|TRBJ2-7|.
TGTGCCAGCAGCTCCCTCCCGGGACAGGGGCCTAGGGGGGCCTACGAGCAGTACTTC
CASSSLPGQGPRGAYEQYF
>.|TRBV7-4|TRBJ1-1|.
TGTGCCAGCAGCACCCCCGGCCGTATGAACCTAGCTTTCTTT
CASSTPGRMNLAFF
>.|TRBV29-1|TRBJ2-3|few
TGCAGCGTTGCTGGTGCGGCTAGCACAGATACGCAGTATTTT
CSVAGAASTDTQYF
>.|TRBV29-1|TRBJ1-3|.
TGCAGCGGGTCAGACGGCTCTGGAAACACCATATATTTT
CSGSDGSGNTIYF
>TRBD1|TRBV12-3/TRBV12-4|TRBJ1-2|few
TGTGCCAGCAGGACAGGGGGCCCTGGCTACACCTTC
CASRTGGPGYTF
>.|TRBV5-1|TRBJ2-5|.
TGCGCCAGCTTAACTGATCCCGGGGGAGAGACCCAGTACTTC
CASLTDPGGETQYF
>.|TRBV4-3|TRBJ1-4|.
TGCGCCAGCAGCCTATCCTTCGGGACTTGGGAAAAACTGTTTTTT
CASSLSFGTWEKLFF
>.|TRBV6-2/TRBV6-3|TRBJ2-5|few
TGTGCCAGCAGTTACTCGATAGCGCAGTACTTC
CASSYSIAQYF
>.|TRBV7-9|TRBJ1-4|.
TGTGCCAGCACCATCGCCCAGGGGTCGACTAATGAAAAACTGTTTTTT
CASTIAQGSTNEKLFF
>.|TRBV5-1|TRBJ2-7|.
TGCGCCAGCAGCTTGGAAGGGGCAGGGAAAGGATACGAGCAGTACTTC
CASSLEGAGKGYEQYF
>.|TRBV6-5|TRBJ1-2|.
TGTGCCAGCAAAAGGGACGCGGCACCTTTAGGCTACACCTTC
CASKRDAAPLGYTF
>.|TRBV15|TRBJ2-1|.
TGTGCCACCAGCAGAGGGGGACGGACAGTGAGGGGCCAAGAGACCCAGTTCTTC
CATSRGGRTVRGQETQFF
>.|TRBV25-1|TRBJ1-2|once
TGTGCCAGCAGTGAAAGGGATGGCTACACCTTC
CASSERDGYTF
>TRBD1|TRBV9|TRBJ2-5|.
TGTGCCAGCAGCGCCCGGGCCGGGACAGAAGAGACCCAGTACTTC
CASSARAGTEETQYF
>TRBD1|TRBV5-8|TRBJ1-2|.
TGTGCCAGCAGCCCCCGGGGGGGGACAGGGGATGGCTACACCTTC
CASSPRGGTGDGYTF
>.|TRBV5-1|TRBJ2-1|many
TGCGCCAGCAGCTTGGGCCCAGGGAATGAGCAGTTCTTC
CASSLGPGNEQFF
>.|TRBV7-2|TRBJ1-5|.
TGTGCCAGCGGCTTAGATGGCAGAAGCAATCAGCCCCAGCATTTT
CASGLDGRSNQPQHF
>TRBD1|TRBV15|TRBJ2-7|.
TGTGCCACCAGCAGAGTACAGGGGCAGTACGAGCAGTACTTC
CATSRVQGQYEQYF
>.|TRBV7-2|TRBJ1-2|.
TGTGCCAGCAGCTTGGACCCGGGGGGCTACACCTTC
CASSLDPGGYTF
>TRBD1|TRBV6-6|TRBJ2-1|few
TGTGCCAGAGGGACAGTATCCTACAATGAGCAGTTCTTC
CARGTVSYNEQFF
>.|TRBV7-2|TRBJ1-2|few
TGTGCCAGCAGCCCTCGGGGGGCCGACTATGGCTACACCTTC
CASSPRGADYGYTF
>.|TRBV6-6|TRBJ2-3|.
TGTGCCAGCAGCCCCCGTGGAGGGGGGGGGACAGATACGCAGTATTTT
CASSPRGGGGTDTQYF
>.|TRBV10-3|TRBJ1-1|few
TGTGCCATCAGAGGACGGTTGAACACTGAAGCTTTCTTT
CAIRGRLNTEAFF
>.|TRBV10-3|TRBJ1-2|.
TGTGCCATCCGCGGGGAAGGAGTTTATGGCTACACCTTC
CAIRGEGVYGYTF
>.|TRBV7-9|TRBJ2-5|few
TGTGCCAGCAGCGAGTGGGCGGGGGCGAGAGAGACCCAGTACTTC
CASSEWAGARETQYF
>TRBD1|TRBV12-3/TRBV12-4|TRBJ1-5|.
TGTGCCAGCAGTTTAGTATTCGAGACAGGGGGCATGGAACAGCCCCAGCATTTT
CASSLVFETGGMEQPQHF
>.|TRBV5-1|TRBJ2-1|few
TGCGCCAGCAGCTTGGTGGGGTTGGGCTCCTACAATGAGCAGTTCTTC
CASSLVGLGSYNEQFF
>.|TRBV29-1|TRBJ2-7|.
TGCAGCGTTGAAGAGGGGGCCAACTACGAGCAGTACTTC
CSVEEGANYEQYF
>TRBD1|TRBV5-6|TRBJ2-1|.
TGTGCCAGCAGCCCCTTTTGGGACAGGATTAATGAGCAGTTCTTC
CASSPFWDRINEQFF
>.|TRBV11-1|TRBJ2-7|.
TGTGCCAGCAGCAAAGACAGGCCGGTAGGGCACGAGCAGTACTTC
CASSKDRPVGHEQYF
>.|TRBV27|TRBJ2-5|.
TGTGCCAGTACAGACGGTAATCAAGAGACCCAGTACTTC
CASTDGNQETQYF
>TRBD1|TRBV10-3|TRBJ2-7|.
TGTGCCGCCGCAAGCAAAAGTGTGGGACAGGGGAACGAGCAGTACTTC
CAAASKSVGQGNEQYF
>.|TRBV29-1|TRBJ2-3|.
TGCAGCGTCAACTACTTAGGGGCGGCCACAGATACGCAGTATTTT
CSVNYLGAATDTQYF
>TRBD1|TRBV7-9|TRBJ1-2|few
TGTGCCAGCAGCCCCGCCCTCAGGGGGGGCTACACCTTC
CASSPALRGGYTF
>.|TRBV4-3|TRBJ1-2|few
TGCGCCAGCAGCCAAGTAAAGGGGAGATATGGCTACACCTTC
CASSQVKGRYGYTF
>TRBD2|TRBV7-2|TRBJ2-5|.
TGTGCCAGCAGCTTAGCTTCTGCGGGGGGCAGGGAGACCCAGTACTTC
CASSLASAGGRETQYF
>.|TRBV30|TRBJ2-7|.
TGTGCCTGGGGACAGTTCTCCTACGAGCAGTACTTC
CAWGQFSYEQYF
>.|TRBV3-1|TRBJ2-3|.
TGTGCCAGCAGCCAAGATGGGACTGCAGGTACGCAGTATTTT
CASSQDGTAGTQYF
>TRBD1|TRBV24-1|TRBJ2-3|.
TGTGCCACCAGTGGGACAGGGCACACAGATACGCAGTATTTT
CATSGTGHTDTQYF
>.|TRBV7-9|TRBJ1-1|once
TGTGCCAGCAGCCCATTCCAGCGGATAAACACTGAAGCTTTCTTT
CASSPFQRINTEAFF
>.|TRBV7-3|TRBJ1-5|.
TGTGCCAGCAGCTTGGCCATTTTGGGCCCCCAGCATTTT
CASSLAILGPQHF
>.|TRBV5-1|TRBJ2-7|.
TGCGCCAGCAGCCCGTCGCCGGATCCCTATTCCTACGAGCAGTACTTC
CASSPSPDPYSYEQYF
>.|TRBV6-2/TRBV6-3|TRBJ1-6|.
TGTGCCAGCAAACCGGGGACTCAGAGCTCCTATAATTCACCCCTCCACTTT
CASKPGTQSSYNSPLHF
>TRBD1|TRBV9|TRBJ2-3|.
TGTGCCAGCAGTCATCCACGGGACAGGGGTACAGATACGCAGTATTTT
CASSHPRDRGTDTQYF
>.|TRBV5-5|TRBJ2-4|.
TGTGCCAGCACCATTCCGGGCTCCGCTGCCCCGCAGTACTTC
CASTIPGSAAPQYF
>TRBD1|TRBV28|TRBJ2-4|.
TGTGCCAGCAGAGCAAACCAGGGGGTGTTAGCCAAAAACATTCAGTACTTC
CASRANQGVLAKNIQYF
>TRBD1|TRBV5-1|TRBJ1-2|.
TGCGCCAGCAGCTTGGATACAGGGGCGAGCTATGGCTACACCTTC
CASSLDTGASYGYTF